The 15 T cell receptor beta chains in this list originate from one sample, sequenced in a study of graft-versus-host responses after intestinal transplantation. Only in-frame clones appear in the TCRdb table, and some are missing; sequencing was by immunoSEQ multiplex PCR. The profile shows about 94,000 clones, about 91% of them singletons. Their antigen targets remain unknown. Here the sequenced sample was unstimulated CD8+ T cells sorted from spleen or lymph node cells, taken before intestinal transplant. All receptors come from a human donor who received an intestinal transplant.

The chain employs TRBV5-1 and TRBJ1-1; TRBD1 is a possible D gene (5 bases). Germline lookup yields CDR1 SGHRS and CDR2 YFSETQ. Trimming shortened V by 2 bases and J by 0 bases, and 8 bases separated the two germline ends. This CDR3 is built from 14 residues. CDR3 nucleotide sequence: TGCGCCAGCAGCTTCAGGGTCATGAACACTGAAGCTTTCTTT. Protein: CASSFRVMNTEAFF.

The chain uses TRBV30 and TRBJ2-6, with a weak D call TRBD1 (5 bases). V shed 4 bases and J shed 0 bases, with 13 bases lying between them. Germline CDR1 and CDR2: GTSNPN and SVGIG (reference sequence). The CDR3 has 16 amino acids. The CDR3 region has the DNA TGTGCCTGGATAGGACAAAGCACCTCTGGGGCCAACGTCCTGACTTTC. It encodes CAWIGQSTSGANVLTF. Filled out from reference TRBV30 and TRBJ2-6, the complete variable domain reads SQTIHQWPATLVQPVGSPLSLECTVEGTSNPNLYWYRQAAGRGLQLLFYSVGIGQISSEVPQNLSASRPQDRQFILSSKKLLLSDSGFYLCAWIGQSTSGANVLTFGAGSRLTVL.

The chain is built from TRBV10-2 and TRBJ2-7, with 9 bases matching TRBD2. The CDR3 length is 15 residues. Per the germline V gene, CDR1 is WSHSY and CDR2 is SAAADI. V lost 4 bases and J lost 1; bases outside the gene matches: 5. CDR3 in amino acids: CASSGWTSESYEQYF. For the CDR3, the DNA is TGCGCCAGCAGTGGTTGGACTAGCGAATCCTACGAGCAGTACTTC.

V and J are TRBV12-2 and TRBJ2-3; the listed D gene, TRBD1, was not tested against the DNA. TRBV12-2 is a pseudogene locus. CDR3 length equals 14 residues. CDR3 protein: CASRLDRGTDTQYF. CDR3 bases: TGTGCAAGTCGCTTAGACAGGGGTACAGATACGCAGTATTTT.

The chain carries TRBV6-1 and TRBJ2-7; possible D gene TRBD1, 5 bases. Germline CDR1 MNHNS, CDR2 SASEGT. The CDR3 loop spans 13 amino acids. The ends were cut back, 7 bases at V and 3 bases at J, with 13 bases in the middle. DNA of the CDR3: TGTGCCAGCATGACAGAAACACACTACGAGCAGTACTTC. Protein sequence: CASMTETHYEQYF.

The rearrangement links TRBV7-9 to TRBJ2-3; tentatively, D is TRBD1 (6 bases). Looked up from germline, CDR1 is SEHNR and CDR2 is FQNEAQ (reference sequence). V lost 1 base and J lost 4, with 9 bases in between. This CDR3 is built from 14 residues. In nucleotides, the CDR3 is TGTGCCAGCAGCTTAGAAGGGGGACCAGATACGCAGTATTTT. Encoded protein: CASSLEGGPDTQYF.

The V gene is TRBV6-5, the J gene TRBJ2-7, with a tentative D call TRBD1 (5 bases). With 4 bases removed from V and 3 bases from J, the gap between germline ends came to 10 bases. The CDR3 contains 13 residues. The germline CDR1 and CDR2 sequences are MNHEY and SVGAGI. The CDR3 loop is CASSLSRDYEQYF. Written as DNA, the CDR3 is TGTGCCAGCAGTTTATCCAGGGACTACGAGCAGTACTTC.

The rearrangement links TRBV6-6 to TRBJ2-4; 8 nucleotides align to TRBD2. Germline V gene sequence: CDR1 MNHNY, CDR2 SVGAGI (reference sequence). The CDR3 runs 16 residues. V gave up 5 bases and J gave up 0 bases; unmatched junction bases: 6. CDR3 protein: CASSRVGLVAKNIQYF. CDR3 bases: TGTGCCAGCAGTAGGGTGGGACTAGTAGCCAAAAACATTCAGTACTTC.

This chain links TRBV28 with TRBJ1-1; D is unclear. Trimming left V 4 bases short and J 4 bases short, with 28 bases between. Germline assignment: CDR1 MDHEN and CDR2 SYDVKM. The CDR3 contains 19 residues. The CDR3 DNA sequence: TGTGCCAGCAGTTCCTCTCCCCCCCGCAGGTGGGTATGGTCCACTGAAGCTTTCTTT. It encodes CASSSSPPRRWVWSTEAFF.

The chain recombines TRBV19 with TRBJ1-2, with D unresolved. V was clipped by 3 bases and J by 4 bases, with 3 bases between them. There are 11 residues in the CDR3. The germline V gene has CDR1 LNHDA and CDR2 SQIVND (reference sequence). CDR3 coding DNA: TGTGCCAGTAGTATGGCCTATGGCTACACCTTC. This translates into CASSMAYGYTF.

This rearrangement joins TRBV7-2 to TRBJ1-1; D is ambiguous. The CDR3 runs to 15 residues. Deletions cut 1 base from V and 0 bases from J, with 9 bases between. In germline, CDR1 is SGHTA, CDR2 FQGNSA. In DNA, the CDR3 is TGTGCCAGCAGCTTAGAAGGTGGGCTGAACACTGAAGCTTTCTTT. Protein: CASSLEGGLNTEAFF.

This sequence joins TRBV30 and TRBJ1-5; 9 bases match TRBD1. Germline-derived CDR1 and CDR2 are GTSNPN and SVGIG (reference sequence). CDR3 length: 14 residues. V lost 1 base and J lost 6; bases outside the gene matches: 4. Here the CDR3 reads CAWSAGTGLQPQHF. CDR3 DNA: TGTGCCTGGAGTGCAGGGACAGGGCTTCAGCCCCAGCATTTT.

CDR3 sequence (DNA): TGCGCCAGCAGCCAAGACTCGACAGGGGAAGTTTACGAGCAGTACTTC. This encodes CASSQDSTGEVYEQYF. The genes are TRBV4-3 and TRBJ2-7, with TRBD1 matching over 8 bases. V shed 0 bases, J shed 4 bases, and the junction held 8 bases outside the gene matches. The CDR3 is 16 residues long. In germline, CDR1 is LGHNA, CDR2 YSLEER.

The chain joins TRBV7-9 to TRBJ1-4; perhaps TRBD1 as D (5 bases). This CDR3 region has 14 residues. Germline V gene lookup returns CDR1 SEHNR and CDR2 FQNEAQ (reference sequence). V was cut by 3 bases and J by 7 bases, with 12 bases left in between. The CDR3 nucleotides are TGTGCCAGCAGCTTGGAGGGGAAAGGTGAAAAACTGTTTTTT. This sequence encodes CASSLEGKGEKLFF. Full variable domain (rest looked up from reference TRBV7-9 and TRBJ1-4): DTGVSQNPRHKITKRGQNVTFRCDPISEHNRLYWYRQTLGQGPEFLTYFQNEAQLEKSRLLSDRFSAERPKGSFSTLEIQRTEQGDSAMYLCASSLEGKGEKLFFGSGTQLSVL.

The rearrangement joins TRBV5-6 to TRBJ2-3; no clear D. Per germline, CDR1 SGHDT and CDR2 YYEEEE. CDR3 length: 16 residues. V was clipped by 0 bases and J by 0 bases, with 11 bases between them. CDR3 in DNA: TGTGCCAGCAGCTTGGCCGGCGGCCATAGCACAGATACGCAGTATTTT. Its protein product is CASSLAGGHSTDTQYF.